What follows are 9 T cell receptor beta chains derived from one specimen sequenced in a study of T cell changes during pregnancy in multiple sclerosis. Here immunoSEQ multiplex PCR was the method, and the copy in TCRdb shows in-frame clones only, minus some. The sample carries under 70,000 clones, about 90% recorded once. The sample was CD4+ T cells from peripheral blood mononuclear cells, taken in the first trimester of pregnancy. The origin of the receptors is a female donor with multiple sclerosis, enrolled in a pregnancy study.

The CDR3 reads CASGPRTGNEQFF. CDR3 nucleotide sequence: TGTGCCAGCGGGCCCCGGACAGGAAATGAGCAGTTCTTC. The chain combines TRBV27 with TRBJ2-1; 7 bases map to TRBD1. The germline V gene encodes CDR1 MNHEY and CDR2 SMNVEV (reference sequence). Trimming cost V 8 bases and J 7 bases; bases outside gene matches: 8. This CDR3 is 13 amino acids long.

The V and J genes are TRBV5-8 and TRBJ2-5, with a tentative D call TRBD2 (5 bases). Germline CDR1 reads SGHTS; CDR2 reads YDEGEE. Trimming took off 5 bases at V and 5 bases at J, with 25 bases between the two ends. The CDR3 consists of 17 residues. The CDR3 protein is CASRVRTSVGSRETQYF. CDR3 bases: TGTGCCAGCAGGGTGCGGACTTCGGTTGGGTCTAGGGAGACCCAGTACTTC.

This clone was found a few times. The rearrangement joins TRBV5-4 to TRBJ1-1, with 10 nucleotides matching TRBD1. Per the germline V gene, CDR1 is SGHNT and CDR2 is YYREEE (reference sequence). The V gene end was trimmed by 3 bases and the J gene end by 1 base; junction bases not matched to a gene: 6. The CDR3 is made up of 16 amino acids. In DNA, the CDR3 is TGTGCCAGCAGCTCGGGACAGGGGCGAGAGAACACTGAAGCTTTCTTT. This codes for CASSSGQGRENTEAFF.

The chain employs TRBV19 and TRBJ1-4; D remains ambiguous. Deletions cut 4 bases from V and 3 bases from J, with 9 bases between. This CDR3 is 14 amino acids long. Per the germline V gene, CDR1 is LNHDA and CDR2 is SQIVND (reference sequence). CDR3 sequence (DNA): TGTGCCAGTAGTAGGCTCGGAGCTAATGAAAAACTGTTTTTT. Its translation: CASSRLGANEKLFF.

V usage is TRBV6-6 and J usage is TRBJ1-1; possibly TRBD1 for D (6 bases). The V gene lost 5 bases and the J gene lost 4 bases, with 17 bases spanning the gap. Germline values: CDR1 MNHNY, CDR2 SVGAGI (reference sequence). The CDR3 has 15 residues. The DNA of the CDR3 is TGTGCCAGCAGTCCTCGGAGGGGGGAGGGCACTGAAGCTTTCTTT. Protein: CASSPRRGEGTEAFF.

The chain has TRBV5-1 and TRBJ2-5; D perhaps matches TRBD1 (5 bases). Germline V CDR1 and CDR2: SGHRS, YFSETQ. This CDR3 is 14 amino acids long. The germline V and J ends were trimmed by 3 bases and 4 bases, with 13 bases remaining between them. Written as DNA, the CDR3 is TGCGCCAGCAGCTGGTGGGGCGGCCCAGAGACCCAGTACTTC. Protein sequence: CASSWWGGPETQYF.

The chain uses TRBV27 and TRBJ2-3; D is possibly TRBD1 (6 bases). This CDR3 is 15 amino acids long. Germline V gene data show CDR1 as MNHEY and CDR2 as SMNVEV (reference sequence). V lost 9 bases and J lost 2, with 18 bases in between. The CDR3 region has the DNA TGTGCCAGTAGCGAGAACAGGGTTCCCACAGATACGCAGTATTTT. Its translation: CASSENRVPTDTQYF.

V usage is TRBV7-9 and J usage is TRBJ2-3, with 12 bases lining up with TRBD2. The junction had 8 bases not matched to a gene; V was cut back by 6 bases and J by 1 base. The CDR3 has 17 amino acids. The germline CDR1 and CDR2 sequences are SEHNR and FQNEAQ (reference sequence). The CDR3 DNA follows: TGTGCCAGCAGTTCTCTAGCGGGGGGGTGGGGCACAGATACGCAGTATTTT. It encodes CASSSLAGGWGTDTQYF.

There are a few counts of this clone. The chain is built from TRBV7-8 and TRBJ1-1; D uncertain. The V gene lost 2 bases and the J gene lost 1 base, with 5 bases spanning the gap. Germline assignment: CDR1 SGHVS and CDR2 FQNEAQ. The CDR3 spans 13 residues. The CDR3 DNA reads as TGTGCCAGCAGCTTACAGGCGAACACTGAAGCTTTCTTT. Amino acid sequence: CASSLQANTEAFF. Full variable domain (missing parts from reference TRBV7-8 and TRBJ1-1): GAGVSQSPRYKVAKRGQDVALRCDPISGHVSLFWYQQALGQGPEFLTYFQNEAQLDKSGLPSDRFFAERPEGSVSTLKIQRTQQEDSAVYLCASSLQANTEAFFGQGTRLTVV.